This note documents a single T cell receptor beta chain sequence. V shed 5 bases and J 10 bases; nucleotides not matched to a gene: 9. Germline V CDR1 and CDR2: SGDLS, YYNGEE. The length of the CDR3 is 14 residues. The data derive from a study of cytomegalovirus exposure and HLA in healthy donors. Primers: 60 Vbeta forward and 13 Jbeta reverse. TCRdb's table, derived via immunoSEQ multiplex PCR, lists solely in-frame clones and lacks some. The table lists 93,000 or so clones, approximately 79% of them singletons. The specimen was PBMCs. The TCR sequence derives from a man between 50 and 59 years old in good health and CMV-seropositive. This chain uses TRBV9 with TRBJ2-1, with 10 bases fitting TRBD2. This CDR3 reads CASSRTSGQGEQFF. The DNA of the CDR3 is TGTGCCAGCAGTCGGACTAGCGGCCAAGGGGAGCAGTTCTTC.